Listed here is a single T cell receptor (beta chain). The data derive from a study of identifying expanded T cells in peripheral blood. Germline CDR1 is SGHAT and CDR2 is FQNNGV. Trimming stripped 1 base from V and 4 bases from J, with 0 bases between. The CDR3 extends over 11 amino acids. No infections or other immune events were documented during collection. Some clones are missing from TCRdb's copy, which holds only in-frame ones; the method was immunoSEQ multiplex PCR. The sample shows about 50,000 clones, roughly 82% of them seen only once. The source material was blood. This TCR was recovered from a person aged 18 to 70 in good health. The chain couples TRBV11-2 to TRBJ2-3; D not resolved. CDR3 protein: CASSLADTQYF. CDR3 bases: TGTGCCAGCAGCTTAGCAGATACGCAGTATTTT.